This is a list of T cell receptor beta chains from one sample in a study of breast tumors, draining lymph nodes, adjacent tissues. From the multiplex PCR reads, TCRdb called clonotypes with MiXCR, one entry per CDR3 protein. In the table there are 11,000 or so distinct CDR3 sequences, 35% to 40% of which are singletons. The sample comprised breast tumor tissue. Every receptor here comes from a female donor with breast cancer. Some clones in this sample may be carry-over from other donors' samples. CDR3s include the opening cysteine and the closing phenylalanine or tryptophan. D genes are given only for firm matches. For some rows the clone size is stated as once, few or many, or as a class when expanded; others skip it.

cdr3_length: 15
clone_size: .
d_call: TRBD2
v_call: TRBV5-1
j_call: TRBJ2-3
cdr3_nt: TGCGCCAGCAGGACTAGCGGGTCAAGCACAGATACGCAGTATTTT
cdr3_aa: CASRTSGSSTDTQYF

cdr3_length: 11
clone_size: medium-sized
d_call: .
v_call: TRBV2
j_call: TRBJ2-7
cdr3_nt: TGTGCCAGCAGTGAAATGGGCGAGCAGTACTTC
cdr3_aa: CASSEMGEQYF

cdr3_length: 16
clone_size: .
d_call: .
v_call: TRBV6-5
j_call: TRBJ1-4
cdr3_nt: TGTGCCAGCAGTTCGACACCGGGCACCACTAATGAAAAACTGTTTTTT
cdr3_aa: CASSSTPGTTNEKLFF

cdr3_length: 13
clone_size: many
d_call: TRBD1
v_call: TRBV2
j_call: TRBJ2-1
cdr3_nt: TGTGCCAGCCGGGGACAGGGGTCCTATGAGCAGTTCTTC
cdr3_aa: CASRGQGSYEQFF

cdr3_length: 16
clone_size: medium-sized
d_call: TRBD2
v_call: TRBV20-1
j_call: TRBJ2-7
cdr3_nt: TGCAGTGCTCCCCCGGGACTAGCGGGGGGGCCGCACGAGCAGTACTTC
cdr3_aa: CSAPPGLAGGPHEQYF

cdr3_length: 15
clone_size: many
d_call: .
v_call: TRBV5-5
j_call: TRBJ2-7
cdr3_nt: TGTGCCAGCAGCTTGGTTCACCTAAGCTCCTACGAGCAGTACTTC
cdr3_aa: CASSLVHLSSYEQYF

cdr3_length: 17
clone_size: many
d_call: TRBD1
v_call: TRBV11-2
j_call: TRBJ2-2
cdr3_nt: TGTGCCAGCAGCTTAAAAACGGGACAGACCTACACCGGGGAGCTGTTTTTT
cdr3_aa: CASSLKTGQTYTGELFF

cdr3_length: 15
clone_size: many
d_call: .
v_call: TRBV4-2
j_call: TRBJ1-4
cdr3_nt: TGTGCCAGCAGCCCGGGAGATTTGGCTAATGAAAAACTGTTTTTT
cdr3_aa: CASSPGDLANEKLFF

cdr3_length: 13
clone_size: .
d_call: .
v_call: TRBV30
j_call: TRBJ1-6
cdr3_nt: TGTGCCTGGAGTGTACAGCAGATTTCACCCCTCCACTTT
cdr3_aa: CAWSVQQISPLHF

cdr3_length: 16
clone_size: .
d_call: TRBD2
v_call: TRBV5-4
j_call: TRBJ2-7
cdr3_nt: TGTGCCAGCAGCCAATCGGGACTAGCGGGGATAGAGGAGCAGTACTTC
cdr3_aa: CASSQSGLAGIEEQYF

cdr3_length: 15
clone_size: medium-sized
d_call: .
v_call: TRBV6-5
j_call: TRBJ2-7
cdr3_nt: TGTGCCAGCAGGTACAATAAAGACGGCTCCTACGAGCAGTACTTC
cdr3_aa: CASRYNKDGSYEQYF